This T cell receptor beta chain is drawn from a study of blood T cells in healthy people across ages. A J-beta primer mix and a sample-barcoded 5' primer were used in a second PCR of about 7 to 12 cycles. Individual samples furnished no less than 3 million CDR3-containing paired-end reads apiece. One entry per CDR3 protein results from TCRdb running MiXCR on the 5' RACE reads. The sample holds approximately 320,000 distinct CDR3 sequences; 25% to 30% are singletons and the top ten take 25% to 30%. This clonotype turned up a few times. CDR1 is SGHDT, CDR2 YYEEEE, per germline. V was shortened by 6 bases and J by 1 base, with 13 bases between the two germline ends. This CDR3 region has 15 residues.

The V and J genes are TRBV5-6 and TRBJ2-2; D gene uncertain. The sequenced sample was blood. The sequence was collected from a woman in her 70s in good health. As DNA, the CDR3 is TGTGCCAGCAACTACCCAAGAGGGAACACCGGGGAGCTGTTTTTT. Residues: CASNYPRGNTGELFF.